This TCR beta chain was captured by sequencing in a study of T cell responses to AZD1222 COVID-19 vaccine (dated by TCRdb to about 2021). Concerning the study at large: AZD1222 recipients given second doses at about 4 weeks or at about 12 weeks were pooled, since spike-specific TCR depth and breadth were not found to differ between the two schedules. TCR sequencing covered about 230 trial participants: about 210 given two doses of AZD1222 and around 26 given two doses of MenACWY control vaccine. Trial participants were enrolled into age subgroups of 18-55, 56-69 and 70-plus years, which contained about 160, 30 and 59 TCR-sequenced participants, respectively. General study outcomes and caveats: In the small 56-69-year group, the increase in depth fell short of significance, most likely because of low power. Spike-specific TCR breadth and depth rose significantly after two AZD1222 doses compared with day 0 and with MenACWY recipients. Participants were mostly white British, with more females than males. The authors suggested clonal diversity may have been underestimated. CD4 TCRs associated with the vaccine covered the entire spike protein, and the dominant responses were in regions 160-218 and 743-854. Conclusions about previously exposed vaccinees were limited because only 5 or 6 AZD1222 recipients were SARS-CoV-2 seropositive at baseline. Reportedly, close to half of the unique spike-specific TCRs recognized epitopes lying outside the regions that are mutated in the B.1.351 and B.1.1.7 variants. Because no samples from the day 14 peak response were available, repertoires could be characterized only after the peak T cell response.

The CDR3 regions of human TCRbeta chains were analyzed by immunosequencing. Processing in the source paper ran as follows. TCRs in the repertoires were matched against a reference library of SARS-CoV-2-specific TCRs that had been generated with the MIRA antigen-specificity platform. Breadth meant the fraction of unique TCRs that were SARS-CoV-2-associated, whereas depth meant the fraction of total T cells that were SARS-CoV-2-associated. Using the MIRA data, each spike-specific TCR was assigned both to the spike region to which the TCR was reactive and to a CD4 or CD8 class. Log10-transformed breadth and depth values were compared by one-way ANOVA with Sidak's multiple comparisons tests. TCRdb stores this immuneACCESS table with in-frame sequences only. Part of the clones is absent; in the studies checked, under half of the shortfall reflects unresolved V genes, and no reason is known for the rest. The D gene and trimming were derived from the DNA, and the V and J assignments and clone size from that table. Recorded for this sample are about 180,000 clones; approximately 86% of them occurred a single time. In total, the top ten clones hold around 2.6% of the sample.

The sample's time point label, in plain terms: baseline before first vaccination. Samples from vaccinated people were obtained from the UK trials COV001 and COV002, which included a single-blind randomized controlled phase 2/3 trial of AZD1222 (ChAdOx1 nCoV-19) in healthy adults. For TCRbeta chain sequencing, PBMC samples from trial participants were taken at day 0 and at day 28 after the second dose. After removal of 7 bases from V and 15 bases from J, the junction retains 11 bases not matched to a gene. From its cysteine to its phenylalanine, the CDR3 spans 12 amino acids. Just the 36-base CDR3 DNA is kept, in frame starting at base 1. In the germline V gene, CDR1 corresponds to SQVTM and CDR2 to ANQGSEA. This clone was seen more than once but under ten times. The antigen this receptor binds is unknown. Base qualities were left out, and no much larger clone turns up one base away.

The clonotype originates from an adult in good health. Rearrangement joined TRBV29-1 to TRBJ2-1; 11 junctional bases match TRBD2. The sample in question was peripheral blood, obtained on day 0 of AZD1222 vaccination. In nucleotide form, the sequence is TGCAGCGCTGGACTGACTAGCGGGACGCCGTTCTTC. Translated, it gives CSAGLTSGTPFF.